These T cell receptor beta chains were read from a single sample in a study of cytomegalovirus exposure and HLA in healthy donors. Assay: immunoSEQ multiplex PCR; the TCRdb copy retains only in-frame clones and omits some. This table holds more than 85,000 clones, around 86% found once. Sequencing was done on a sample of PBMCs. The source is a man aged 35-49 years in good health and CMV-seronegative. Each CDR3 is given with its conserved first and last residue. Fields, in order: D gene, clone size, V gene, J gene, CDR3 DNA, CDR3 protein. D genes are given only for firm matches. A clone size is listed for some rows: how often the clone was seen (once, few, many), or a class if it is expanded.

>TRBD2|-|TRBV30|TRBJ2-1
TGTGCCTGGAGTTCGGGACTAGAACCCTACAATGAGCAGTTCTTC
CAWSSGLEPYNEQFF
>TRBD1|-|TRBV28|TRBJ2-6
TGTGCCAGCAGTATAACAGGGGTTGCCAACGTCCTGACTTTC
CASSITGVANVLTF
>-|-|TRBV7-3|TRBJ1-1
TGTGCCAGCAGCTTATTCGGGGGGAACACTGAAGCTTTCTTT
CASSLFGGNTEAFF
>TRBD1|few|TRBV29-1|TRBJ2-7
TGCAGCGTTAGACAGGGAGACTCCGAGCAGTACTTC
CSVRQGDSEQYF
>TRBD1|once|TRBV2|TRBJ2-7
TGTGCCAGCAGTGAAACGGACAGGAGCTACGAGCAGTACTTC
CASSETDRSYEQYF
>TRBD1|-|TRBV2|TRBJ2-2
TGTGCCAGCAGGGTGACAGGGCCCTTCACCGGGGAGCTGTTTTTT
CASRVTGPFTGELFF
>-|once|TRBV6-5|TRBJ2-5
TGTGCCAGCAGTACTAGGGAGACCCAGTACTTC
CASSTRETQYF
>-|-|TRBV5-1|TRBJ1-3
TGCGCCAGCAGGAGGTCGGAGGGAGAGAACACCATATATTTT
CASRRSEGENTIYF
>TRBD1|once|TRBV6-1|TRBJ1-2
TGTGCCAGCAGTGGGGGACAGTCTAACTATGGCTACACCTTC
CASSGGQSNYGYTF
>TRBD1|-|TRBV10-3|TRBJ1-3
TGTGCCACCGAGACGGGACAGGTCTCTGGAAACACCATATATTTT
CATETGQVSGNTIYF
>TRBD1|once|TRBV4-1|TRBJ2-1
TGCGCCAGCAGCCAAGACCAATACTCGTTAGGACAGGAAAATGCGAATGAGCAGTTCTTC
CASSQDQYSLGQENANEQFF
>-|once|TRBV4-1|TRBJ1-1
TGCGCCAGCAGTTCGACAGTGGGCAGGCGAGGTTTTTTGGACACTGAAGCTTTCTTT
CASSSTVGRRGFLDTEAFF
>-|-|TRBV6-5|TRBJ1-2
TGTGCCAGCAGATTCAGATCTAACTATGGCTACACCTTC
CASRFRSNYGYTF
>-|-|TRBV5-6|TRBJ1-1
TGTGCCAGCAGCTTGACAGGAGACACTGAAGCTTTCTTT
CASSLTGDTEAFF
>-|-|TRBV5-1|TRBJ2-6
TGCGCCAGCAGCCCGGCCGGGGAGTCGGGGGCCAACGTCCTGACTTTC
CASSPAGESGANVLTF
>-|-|TRBV29-1|TRBJ2-2
TGCAGCGTTGGGTTCTTGGGACAAGGTGGGGTAGGGGAGCTGTTTTTT
CSVGFLGQGGVGELFF
>-|-|TRBV30|TRBJ1-1
TGTGCCTGGAGTCTTGGCGGGGTAAATACTGAAGCTTTCTTT
CAWSLGGVNTEAFF
>-|-|TRBV2|TRBJ1-1
TGTGCCAGCAGTGTCAGGGGAATCACTGAAGCTTTCTTT
CASSVRGITEAFF
>-|-|TRBV7-2|TRBJ1-1
TGTGCCAGCAGCTTAATGTTAGCCAGGGGCGCTGAAGCTTTCTTT
CASSLMLARGAEAFF
>-|-|TRBV5-1|TRBJ1-5
TGCGCCAGCAGCCCGGAAGGGGGGGGCGGTCAGCCCCAGCATTTT
CASSPEGGGGQPQHF
>TRBD1|-|TRBV6-6|TRBJ1-5
TGTGCCAGCAGGTCGGACAGGGGGCCCGGTCAGCCCCAGCATTTT
CASRSDRGPGQPQHF
>-|-|TRBV5-6|TRBJ1-5
TGTGCCAGCAGCTTGGGTGTAGGAGGGGCTCAGCCCCAGCATTTT
CASSLGVGGAQPQHF
>-|few|TRBV2|TRBJ2-5
TGTGCCAGCAGTGAACCCAGGGGAGTCTCGGAGACCCAGTACTTC
CASSEPRGVSETQYF
>-|-|TRBV21-1|TRBJ1-2
TGTGCCAGCAGAATTTGGGCCGGGACAGAAAAAAACTATGGCTACACCTTC
CASRIWAGTEKNYGYTF
>TRBD2|-|TRBV13|TRBJ2-3
TGTGCCAGCAGCTTAAGGACTAGCGGGACAGATACGCAGTATTTT
CASSLRTSGTDTQYF
>-|-|TRBV2|TRBJ2-3
TGTGCCAGCAGTGAGGGTGGGGGCGGTGCAGATACGCAGTATTTT
CASSEGGGGADTQYF
>TRBD2|-|TRBV5-1|TRBJ2-7
TGCGCCAGCATGGGGGGGACCTACGAGCAGTACTTC
CASMGGTYEQYF
>-|-|TRBV29-1|TRBJ2-3
TGCAGCGTGGTTACGGGACTCGTCACAGATACGCAGTATTTT
CSVVTGLVTDTQYF
>-|-|TRBV5-6|TRBJ1-1
TGTGCCAGCAGCTTGTTTCTGCCGGGCACTGAAGCTTTCTTT
CASSLFLPGTEAFF
>-|once|TRBV5-4|TRBJ2-1
TGTGCCAGCACCGATCGCGCAGGGCGGAATGAGCAGTTCTTC
CASTDRAGRNEQFF
>TRBD2|-|TRBV4-2|TRBJ2-2
TGTGCCAGCAGCTCCCGAGTAACTAGCGGGGGGGAGAGGGACACCGGGGAGCTGTTTTTT
CASSSRVTSGGERDTGELFF
>-|-|TRBV6-5|TRBJ1-4
TGTGCCAGCAGTTTAAGGCGGGCTAATGAAAAACTGTTTTTT
CASSLRRANEKLFF
>-|few|TRBV10-3|TRBJ2-1
TGTGCCATCAGTCTTGGGGCCACCTACAATGAGCAGTTCTTC
CAISLGATYNEQFF
>-|-|TRBV15|TRBJ1-4
TGTGCCACCAGCAGACCACGAGGTAAACTGTTTTTT
CATSRPRGKLFF
>-|-|TRBV15|TRBJ1-2
TGTGCCACCAGCAGAGACTGGGGAGGGCCGGGGGAGGGGGGCTATGGCTACACCTTC
CATSRDWGGPGEGGYGYTF
>TRBD1|-|TRBV29-1|TRBJ1-2
TGCAGCGTTGAACAGGGGGGCTATGGCTACACCTTC
CSVEQGGYGYTF
>TRBD1|few|TRBV5-1|TRBJ2-1
TGCGCCAGCAGCCAACAGGGGGCTTTTTACAATGAGCAGTTCTTC
CASSQQGAFYNEQFF
>-|-|TRBV5-1|TRBJ2-4
TGCGCCAGCAGCTTGAGCTCTGGGCCCAAAAACATTCAGTACTTC
CASSLSSGPKNIQYF
>-|-|TRBV9|TRBJ1-4
TGTGCCAGCAGCGAACTACCCAATGAAAAACTGTTTTTT
CASSELPNEKLFF
>-|-|TRBV6-6|TRBJ1-5
TGTGCCAGCATCCGAGGGGGTGGAGGCAATCAGCCCCAGCATTTT
CASIRGGGGNQPQHF
>TRBD1|few|TRBV28|TRBJ1-6
TGTGCCAGCAGTCGGACAGGGGGTTCCTATAATTCACCCCTCCACTTT
CASSRTGGSYNSPLHF
>TRBD1|-|TRBV28|TRBJ1-2
TGTGCCAGCAGTTTAGAGGGGGCTGGCTACACCTTC
CASSLEGAGYTF
>-|-|TRBV5-6|TRBJ2-3
TGTGCCAGCAGCTTGGCTGGGCTACCGATGGATACGCAGTATTTT
CASSLAGLPMDTQYF
>TRBD2|few|TRBV7-3|TRBJ2-1
TGTGCCAGCAGCTCGGCGGGGGGCTGGGATGAGCAGTTCTTC
CASSSAGGWDEQFF
>TRBD1|-|TRBV5-4|TRBJ2-1
TGTGCCAGCAGCTCTATGGGACAGGGAAGGAGCAATGAGCAGTTCTTC
CASSSMGQGRSNEQFF
>-|-|TRBV5-1|TRBJ1-2
TGCGCCAGCAGCTTGGCGGGGGATGGCTACACCTTC
CASSLAGDGYTF
>TRBD2|-|TRBV27|TRBJ2-1
TGTGCCAGCAGCCGACTAGCGGGGGGGCTTTGGAATGAGCAGTTCTTC
CASSRLAGGLWNEQFF
>TRBD2|-|TRBV30|TRBJ2-5
TGTGCCTGGACCGAGGATAGCGGGGGGTTTCGGACCCAGTACTTC
CAWTEDSGGFRTQYF
>TRBD2|-|TRBV19|TRBJ2-6
TGTGCCAGTAGCGGACTAGCGGGGGGATCTGGGGCCAACGTCCTGACTTTC
CASSGLAGGSGANVLTF
>-|-|TRBV10-3|TRBJ2-7
TGTGCCATCGGCGGCAACTCCTACGAGCAGTACTTC
CAIGGNSYEQYF